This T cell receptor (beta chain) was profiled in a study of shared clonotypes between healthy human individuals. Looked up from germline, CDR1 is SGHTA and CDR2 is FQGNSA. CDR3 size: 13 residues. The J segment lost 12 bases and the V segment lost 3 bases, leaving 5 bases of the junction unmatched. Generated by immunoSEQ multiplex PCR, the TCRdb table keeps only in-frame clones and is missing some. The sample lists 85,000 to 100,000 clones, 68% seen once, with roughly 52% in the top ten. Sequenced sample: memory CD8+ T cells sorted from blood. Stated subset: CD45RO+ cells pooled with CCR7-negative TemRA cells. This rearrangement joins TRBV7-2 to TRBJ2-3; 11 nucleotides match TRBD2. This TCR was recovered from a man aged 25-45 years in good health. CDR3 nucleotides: TGTGCCAGCAGCTTCCTGACTAGCGGGGACCAGTATTTT. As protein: CASSFLTSGDQYF.